These T cell receptor beta chains were read from a single sample in a study of blood T cell repertoires in COVID-19. Assay: immunoSEQ multiplex PCR; the TCRdb copy retains only in-frame clones and omits some. The table lists roughly 230,000 clones, roughly 80% of them singletons, with around 3.6% in the top ten. The material sequenced was PBMCs or T cells enriched from blood (not recorded which). The receptors were gathered from a man between 45 and 60 years old who had recovered from COVID-19. The CDR3 runs from the conserved cysteine through the conserved F or W. Each record gives: clone size, D gene, J gene, V gene, CDR3 DNA, CDR3 protein. D genes are given only for firm matches. Rows give clone size only sometimes, using once, few, many, or a class for an expanded clone.

few	-	TRBJ2-3	TRBV30	TGTGCCTGGAGAGGGGCCGACACAGATACGCAGTATTTT	CAWRGADTDTQYF
-	-	TRBJ1-1	TRBV3-1/TRBV3-2	TGTGCCAGCAGCTCTCGGACGGGGTGGACTGAAGCTTTCTTT	CASSSRTGWTEAFF
-	TRBD2	TRBJ2-1	TRBV5-1	TGCGCCAGCAGCATAGACGAGCGGGGTGAACTAGACAATGAGCAGTTCTTC	CASSIDERGELDNEQFF
-	TRBD1	TRBJ1-6	TRBV4-2	TGTGCCAGCAGCCAAGTCAGTCTAGCAGGGGGCCATTCACCCCTCCACTTT	CASSQVSLAGGHSPLHF
-	-	TRBJ1-4	TRBV25-1	TGTGCCAGCAGTGGTCACAGGGTACAGGGTGAAAAACTGTTTTTT	CASSGHRVQGEKLFF
once	TRBD2	TRBJ2-1	TRBV10-1	TGCGCCAGCAGTTCAAGACTAGCGGAAAATGAGCAGTTCTTC	CASSSRLAENEQFF
-	-	TRBJ1-5	TRBV12-3/TRBV12-4	TGTGCCAGCCGACAGTACAATCAGCCCCAGCATTTT	CASRQYNQPQHF
-	TRBD2	TRBJ2-5	TRBV7-8	TGTGCCAGCAGCTTATGGGGGGGGGACCAAGAGACCCAGTACTTC	CASSLWGGDQETQYF
-	-	TRBJ1-1	TRBV12-3/TRBV12-4	TGTGCCAGCAGTTCACAGATTGAAGCTTTCTTT	CASSSQIEAFF
-	-	TRBJ2-2	TRBV2	TGTGCCACCCTACGCACCGTGGCCGGGGAGCTGTTTTTT	CATLRTVAGELFF
-	-	TRBJ2-7	TRBV10-3	TGTGCCATCTTGGGGGGGGGCGGCGAGCAGTACTTC	CAILGGGGEQYF
-	-	TRBJ1-2	TRBV7-3	TGTGCCAGCAGCTTAGGTCGGGAAAATGGCTACACCTTC	CASSLGRENGYTF
-	-	TRBJ2-1	TRBV27	TGTGCCAGCAGTTTTAGGCAGGGCTATGAGCAGTTCTTC	CASSFRQGYEQFF
-	TRBD1	TRBJ2-7	TRBV7-8	TGTGCCAGCAGCCTGGAGACAGGGGTCGCCTACGAGCAGTACTTC	CASSLETGVAYEQYF
-	-	TRBJ1-2	TRBV7-8	TGTGCCAGCAGCTTAACGGGGAATGGCTACACCTTC	CASSLTGNGYTF
-	TRBD2	TRBJ2-3	TRBV19	TGTGCCAGTAGTCCGACTAGCGGGAGGGCCCTCGGCACAGATACGCAGTATTTT	CASSPTSGRALGTDTQYF
-	-	TRBJ1-1	TRBV7-9	TGTGCCAGCCCGGGGGGCCTTGAAGCTTTCTTT	CASPGGLEAFF
-	-	TRBJ2-7	TRBV6-1	TGTGCCAGCAGTGAATCTAGGATAAGCTCCTACGAGCAGTACTTC	CASSESRISSYEQYF
-	-	TRBJ1-1	TRBV19	TGTGCCAGTAGTATGGGGCGCACCCCCGGGACTGAAGCTTTCTTT	CASSMGRTPGTEAFF
-	-	TRBJ2-5	TRBV12-3/TRBV12-4	TGTGCCAGCTCCCGGGGTGAGGAGACCCAGTACTTC	CASSRGEETQYF
-	TRBD2	TRBJ2-1	TRBV5-1	TGCGCCAGCAGCCCCTCGGTCGGGCGGGAGGGAGGTGAGCAGTTCTTC	CASSPSVGREGGEQFF
-	-	TRBJ2-7	TRBV2	TGTGCCAGCAGGTTGGGCAGGGGTTATTACTCCTACGAGCAGTACTTC	CASRLGRGYYSYEQYF
-	-	TRBJ2-5	TRBV18	TGTGCCAGCTCACCAGGGCTGGGAGGCCAAGAGACCCAGTACTTC	CASSPGLGGQETQYF
-	-	TRBJ2-7	TRBV11-3	TGTGCCAGCAGCCTGGACACGGGGCAGTACTTC	CASSLDTGQYF
-	-	TRBJ2-7	TRBV12-3/TRBV12-4	TGTGCCAGCGGCCTCGGGACAAATCAGTACTTC	CASGLGTNQYF
-	-	TRBJ2-1	TRBV15	TGTGCCACCAGCAGAGGGGGAGGAGAGGAGGAGCAGTTCTTC	CATSRGGGEEEQFF
once	-	TRBJ1-2	TRBV2	TGTGCCAGCAGTGACCACAGATCCTATGGCTACACCTTC	CASSDHRSYGYTF
-	-	TRBJ1-2	TRBV3-1/TRBV3-2	TGTGCCAGCAGCTCATCGGGGGGCTATGGCTACACCTTC	CASSSSGGYGYTF
-	TRBD2	TRBJ2-7	TRBV5-4	TGTGCCAGCAGCTTGGCCTCCGGGGGGGCCCACGAGCAGTACTTC	CASSLASGGAHEQYF
-	-	TRBJ2-3	TRBV6-9	TGTGCCAGCAGCCCCGGAGTTTGGAGGGGCCCAGATACGCAGTATTTT	CASSPGVWRGPDTQYF
-	-	TRBJ1-2	TRBV6-5	TGTGCCAGCAGTATAAGAGGGGGAGGCTACACCTTC	CASSIRGGGYTF
-	TRBD2	TRBJ2-3	TRBV29-1	TGCAGCGTCGCTCGCGATAGCGGGAGCCGAGCAGATACGCAGTATTTT	CSVARDSGSRADTQYF
few	TRBD1	TRBJ2-7	TRBV5-1	TGCGCCAGCAGCTTCCACAGGGGGCGCTTCGGCTACGAGCAGTACTTC	CASSFHRGRFGYEQYF
-	-	TRBJ2-7	TRBV6-5	TGTGCCAGCAGGTCGGGCCGGGGAGAGGGCTACGAGCAGTACTTC	CASRSGRGEGYEQYF